A single sample gave rise to the 28 T cell receptor beta chains below, sequenced in a study of cytomegalovirus exposure and HLA in healthy donors. Both 60 Vbeta primers and 13 Jbeta primers went into the PCR. This table comes from immunoSEQ multiplex PCR, and its TCRdb copy is limited to in-frame clones, with some not included. This sample carries 130,000 or so clones, 84% of them seen once, and the ten largest clones take roughly 3%. Material for sequencing was PBMCs. These receptors were taken from a woman younger than 35 in good health and CMV-seropositive.

The gene calls are TRBV7-2 and TRBJ2-5, with TRBD2 as a possible D gene (7 bases). V lost 5 bases and J lost 6, with 19 bases in between. This CDR3 contains 15 residues. Germline lookup yields CDR1 SGHTA and CDR2 FQGNSA. The CDR3 DNA follows: TGTGCCAGCAGCCCAGGAGGCGGGGGCGGTAAGACCCAGTACTTC. Amino acid sequence: CASSPGGGGGKTQYF.

This clone was recorded a few times. This chain joins TRBV7-9 and TRBJ2-7; D is undetermined. The ends were cut back, 3 bases at V and 1 base at J, with 7 bases in the middle. The CDR3 sequence is 13 residues long. Germline V gene lookup returns CDR1 SEHNR and CDR2 FQNEAQ (reference sequence). The CDR3 nucleotides read TGTGCCAGCAGCTTGACTCCGTCCTACGAGCAGTACTTC. Its translation: CASSLTPSYEQYF.

V usage is TRBV7-9 and J usage is TRBJ1-5; no clear D. This CDR3 contains 14 residues. The ends were cut back, 5 bases at V and 3 bases at J, with 11 bases in the middle. The germline V gene encodes CDR1 SEHNR and CDR2 FQNEAQ (reference sequence). The CDR3: CASSPTGYNQPQHF. CDR3 bases: TGTGCCAGCAGCCCTACGGGGTACAATCAGCCCCAGCATTTT.

The chain carries TRBV11-2 and TRBJ1-1, with 7 positions matching TRBD1. Germline values: CDR1 SGHAT, CDR2 FQNNGV. After removal of 5 bases from V and 1 base from J, the junction contained 10 bases not matched to a gene. The CDR3 contains 16 residues. As DNA, the CDR3 is TGTGCCAGCAGCCAAACAGTGACAGGGTGGAACACTGAAGCTTTCTTT. It specifies CASSQTVTGWNTEAFF.

V usage is TRBV5-1 and J usage is TRBJ2-5; TRBD1 matches 7 bases. The junction had 5 bases not matched to a gene; V was cut back by 5 bases and J by 1 base. Germline V gene lookup returns CDR1 SGHRS and CDR2 YFSETQ. This CDR3 has 14 residues. This chain's CDR3 is CASSTGTAQETQYF. DNA of the CDR3: TGCGCCAGCAGTACCGGGACAGCCCAAGAGACCCAGTACTTC.

The chain employs TRBV14 and TRBJ2-6; D is perhaps TRBD1 (6 bases). CDR3 length equals 17 residues. In germline, CDR1 is SGHDN, CDR2 FVKESK. V lost 5 bases, J lost 3 bases, and 17 bases lay in between. CDR3 sequence: CASSGLSGAYGANVLTF. The CDR3 DNA reads TGTGCCAGCAGCGGCCTATCAGGGGCTTATGGGGCCAACGTCCTGACTTTC.

The chain combines TRBV25-1 with TRBJ2-7, with a possible D match to TRBD2 (6 bases). The CDR3 contains 13 residues. The germline V gene encodes CDR1 MGHDK and CDR2 SYGVNS. V lost 3 bases and J lost 6, with 12 bases in between. This CDR3 reads CASSDAGSGEQYF. The CDR3 nucleotides read TGTGCCAGCAGTGACGCGGGGTCTGGCGAGCAGTACTTC.

This clone occurred a few times. The rearrangement links TRBV2 to TRBJ2-3, with 14 bases matching TRBD2. The CDR3 covers 17 residues. Germline CDR1 SNHLY, CDR2 FYNNEI. The V and J ends lost 5 bases and 2 bases, in that order; junction bases with no gene match: 6. This CDR3 reads CASSSGLAGDYTDTQYF. The CDR3 DNA is TGTGCCAGCAGTTCGGGACTAGCGGGGGATTACACAGATACGCAGTATTTT. Based on the CDR3 plus reference TRBV2 and TRBJ2-3, the full variable domain is EPEVTQTPSHQVTQMGQEVILRCVPISNHLYFYWYRQILGQKVEFLVSFYNNEISEKSEIFDDQFSVERPDGSNFTLKIRSTKLEDSAMYFCASSSGLAGDYTDTQYFGPGTRLTVL.

This chain uses TRBV5-4 with TRBJ1-3; 8 positions agree with TRBD1. Unmatched junction bases numbered 6, after V lost 3 bases and J lost 4 bases. The CDR3 spans 15 residues. CDR1 is SGHNT and CDR2 is YYREEE in the germline V gene (reference sequence). The CDR3 DNA follows: TGTGCCAGCAGCTCTGGACAGGGCCCAGGAAACACCATATATTTT. This encodes CASSSGQGPGNTIYF.

This rearrangement joins TRBV10-1 to TRBJ2-1; 11 bases fit TRBD2. Germline V gene sequence: CDR1 WNHNN, CDR2 SYGVQD (reference sequence). This CDR3 is built from 15 residues. The ends lost 3 bases at V and 8 bases at J; junction bases unmatched: 6. The CDR3 DNA is TGCGCCAGCAGTGACCCTAGCGGGGGGATGTATGAGCAGTTCTTC. Translated: CASSDPSGGMYEQFF.

A few counts support this clone. The rearrangement uses TRBV11-2 and TRBJ2-7; 8 bases are a match to TRBD2. The V segment lost 1 base and the J segment 4 bases; nucleotides outside the gene matches: 9. Germline V gene sequence: CDR1 SGHAT, CDR2 FQNNGV. This CDR3 has 16 amino acids. As DNA, the CDR3 is TGTGCCAGCAGCTTAGGATCCCGGGGGGGGTTTTACGAGCAGTACTTC. Protein sequence: CASSLGSRGGFYEQYF.

This chain uses TRBV7-2 with TRBJ2-7; perhaps TRBD2 as D (5 bases). With 5 bases removed from V and 4 bases from J, the gap between germline ends came to 12 bases. The germline V gene encodes CDR1 SGHTA and CDR2 FQGNSA. The CDR3 is made up of 13 amino acids. The CDR3 DNA reads as TGTGCCAGCAGCCCCCCTCTAGCTTACGAGCAGTACTTC. Translating gives CASSPPLAYEQYF.

This clone was counted only a few times. The chain is built from TRBV7-9 and TRBJ1-1; tentative D call: TRBD1 (5 bases). Looked up from germline, CDR1 is SEHNR and CDR2 is FQNEAQ (reference sequence). Trimming removed 8 bases from V and 0 bases from J, with 13 bases in between. This CDR3 is 14 amino acids long. CDR3 sequence: CASGPLQVNTEAFF. The CDR3 DNA follows: TGTGCCAGCGGACCCTTACAGGTGAACACTGAAGCTTTCTTT.

V is TRBV30 and J is TRBJ2-5; D might be TRBD1 (5 bases). Germline CDR1 is GTSNPN and CDR2 is SVGIG (reference sequence). The germline V and J ends were trimmed by 7 bases and 4 bases, with 22 bases remaining between them. The CDR3 covers 15 residues. CDR3 in DNA: TGTGCCTCAGAGGCAGCAGGGTGGCAACGAGAGACCCAGTACTTC. Translating it yields CASEAAGWQRETQYF.

V is TRBV4-1 and J is TRBJ1-6, with a possible D match to TRBD1 (5 bases). From germline, CDR1 is MGHRA and CDR2 YSYEKL. Trimming stripped 3 bases from V and 9 bases from J, with 9 bases between. The CDR3 spans 13 residues. CDR3 DNA sequence: TGCGCCAGCAGCCATGGGGGGGGTTCACCCCTCCACTTT. This encodes CASSHGGGSPLHF.

This clone was detected a few times. The gene calls are TRBV7-9 and TRBJ1-5, with 8 bases fitting TRBD1. Per the germline V gene, CDR1 is SEHNR and CDR2 is FQNEAQ (reference sequence). This CDR3 is 14 amino acids long. V lost 1 base and J lost 4; bases outside the gene matches: 0. The chain's CDR3 is CASSLGQGNQPQHF. DNA for the CDR3: TGTGCCAGCAGCTTAGGACAGGGGAATCAGCCCCAGCATTTT.

The chain combines TRBV9 with TRBJ1-2; TRBD1 matches 7 bases. The germline V gene has CDR1 SGDLS and CDR2 YYNGEE. The CDR3 is 14 amino acids. Germline trimming cut 0 bases from V and 7 bases from J; bases unmatched to any gene: 6. CDR3 residues: CASSVGNAGGGYTF. The CDR3 nucleotides read TGTGCCAGCAGCGTAGGGAATGCAGGGGGTGGCTACACCTTC.

J is TRBJ2-5 and V is TRBV4-1; 12 bases map to TRBD2. This CDR3 contains 18 residues. The germline CDR1 and CDR2 sequences are MGHRA and YSYEKL. J lost 5 bases, V lost 0 bases, and 10 bases had no gene match. In nucleotides, the CDR3 is TGCGCCAGCAGCCAAGAGGCTAGCGGGGGGGCTTGGACGGAGACCCAGTACTTC. It specifies CASSQEASGGAWTETQYF.

V and J are TRBV7-9 and TRBJ2-7, with 10 positions matching TRBD2. Germline V gives CDR1 SEHNR, CDR2 FQNEAQ (reference sequence). J lost 5 bases, V lost 5 bases, and 12 bases had no gene match. The CDR3 has 16 residues. The DNA of the CDR3 is TGTGCCAGCAGCACCAATCTAGCGGGGGTAATCGACGAGCAGTACTTC. This sequence encodes CASSTNLAGVIDEQYF. Complete variable domain (other parts from reference TRBV7-9 and TRBJ2-7): DTGVSQNPRHKITKRGQNVTFRCDPISEHNRLYWYRQTLGQGPEFLTYFQNEAQLEKSRLLSDRFSAERPKGSFSTLEIQRTEQGDSAMYLCASSTNLAGVIDEQYFGPGTRLTVT.

This clone appeared a few times. The rearrangement links TRBV5-3 to TRBJ2-7, with 14 bases fitting TRBD2. TRBV5-3 is an ORF, with its function uncertain. The ends lost 4 bases at V and 0 bases at J; junction bases unmatched: 6. The CDR3 spans 17 residues. CDR3 DNA: TGTGCCAGAAGCCCTGGGACTAGCGGGGGTAGCTCCTACGAGCAGTACTTC. Translating it yields CARSPGTSGGSSYEQYF.

V is TRBV6-4 and J is TRBJ2-3; 8 bases line up with TRBD2. J gave up 1 base and V 5 bases, and 11 bases lay outside the gene matches. The V gene's germline CDR1 is MRHNA and CDR2 SNTAGT. The CDR3 consists of 17 residues. Here the CDR3 reads CASSPHSGRGGTDTQYF. The CDR3 DNA follows: TGTGCCAGCAGTCCCCACTCCGGGCGGGGGGGCACAGATACGCAGTATTTT.

The chain joins TRBV5-5 to TRBJ2-7; D may be TRBD1 (5 bases). Germline V gene sequence: CDR1 SGHKS, CDR2 YYEKEE (reference sequence). The CDR3 contains 12 residues. The V end lost 0 bases, the J end lost 6 bases, and 7 bases lay between the germline ends. As DNA, the CDR3 is TGTGCCAGCAGCTTGGCAGGGTCCGAGCAGTACTTC. It is translated as CASSLAGSEQYF. The variable domain in full, completed from reference TRBV5-5 and TRBJ2-7, reads DAGVTQSPTHLIKTRGQQVTLRCSPISGHKSVSWYQQVLGQGPQFIFQYYEKEERGRGNFPDRFSARQFPNYSSELNVNALLLGDSALYLCASSLAGSEQYFGPGTRLTVT.

The gene calls are TRBV9 and TRBJ2-3; D is possibly TRBD2 (7 bases). Germline V gene data show CDR1 as SGDLS and CDR2 as YYNGEE. Trimming cost V 3 bases and J 0 bases, with 17 bases left between them. CDR3 length: 17 amino acids. CDR3: CASSEGGQAWSTDTQYF. In DNA, the CDR3 is TGTGCCAGCAGCGAGGGGGGGCAGGCATGGAGCACAGATACGCAGTATTTT.

This sequence joins TRBV7-3 and TRBJ2-5; D is possibly TRBD1 (5 bases). The CDR3 is 14 residues long. Germline CDR1 and CDR2: SGHTA and FQGTGA. V lost 2 bases to trimming and J lost 5 bases, with 12 bases between them. The CDR3 DNA is TGTGCCAGCAGCTTAGACAGAATGGGGGAGACCCAGTACTTC. It encodes CASSLDRMGETQYF.

This chain connects TRBV10-3 to TRBJ2-1, with 12 positions matching TRBD1. V was pared by 11 bases and J by 7 bases, with 6 bases of the junction left unmatched. Germline CDR1 is ENHRY and CDR2 is SYGVKD. The CDR3 is 13 amino acids. CDR3 in DNA: TGTGCCGGCAGGGGACAGGGGGCGAATGAGCAGTTCTTC. Translating it yields CAGRGQGANEQFF.

The chain is built from TRBV6-5 and TRBJ2-7; 7 positions match TRBD1. This CDR3 is built from 16 residues. Germline CDR1 MNHEY, CDR2 SVGAGI. Trimming at V came to 4 bases and at J to 0 bases, leaving 9 bases not matched to a gene. The chain's CDR3 is CASSSAGTEISYEQYF. The CDR3 DNA follows: TGTGCCAGCAGTTCCGCCGGGACAGAGATCTCCTACGAGCAGTACTTC.

V usage is TRBV11-3 and J usage is TRBJ2-2; no firm D call. This CDR3 contains 14 residues. Germline assignment: CDR1 SGHNT and CDR2 YENEEA. Trimming stripped 2 bases from V and 2 bases from J, with 6 bases between. CDR3 DNA: TGTGCCAGCAGCTTACTGGCCAACACCGGGGAGCTGTTTTTT. This gives the protein CASSLLANTGELFF. The full variable domain, rest sourced from reference TRBV11-3 and TRBJ2-2, is EAGVVQSPRYKIIEKKQPVAFWCNPISGHNTLYWYLQNLGQGPELLIRYENEEAVDDSQLPKDRFSAERLKGVDSTLKIQPAELGDSAVYLCASSLLANTGELFFGEGSRLTVL.

V gene TRBV10-2 combines with J gene TRBJ2-7; 9 nucleotides align to TRBD1. V gave up 7 bases and J gave up 3 bases; unmatched junction bases: 7. Germline loops: CDR1 WSHSY, CDR2 SAAADI. CDR3 length: 14 residues. The CDR3 region is CASTNRDRDYEQYF. The DNA of the CDR3 is TGCGCCAGCACCAACCGGGACAGGGACTACGAGCAGTACTTC.